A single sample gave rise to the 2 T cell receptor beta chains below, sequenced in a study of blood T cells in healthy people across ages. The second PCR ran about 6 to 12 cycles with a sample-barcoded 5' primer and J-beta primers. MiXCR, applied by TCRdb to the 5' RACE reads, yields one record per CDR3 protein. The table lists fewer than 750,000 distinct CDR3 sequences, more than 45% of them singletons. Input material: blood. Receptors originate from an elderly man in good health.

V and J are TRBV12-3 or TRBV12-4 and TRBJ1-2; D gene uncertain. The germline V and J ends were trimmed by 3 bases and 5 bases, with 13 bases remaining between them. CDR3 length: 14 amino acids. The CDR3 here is CASSFRGEPYGYTF. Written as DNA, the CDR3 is TGTGCCAGCAGTTTCCGCGGGGAACCTTATGGCTACACCTTC.

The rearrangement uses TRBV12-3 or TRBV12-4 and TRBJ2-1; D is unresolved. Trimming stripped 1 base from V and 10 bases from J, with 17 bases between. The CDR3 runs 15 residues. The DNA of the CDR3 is TGTGCCAGCAGTTTAGTCCTATTGAGCTCCTACGAGCAGTTCTTC. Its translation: CASSLVLLSSYEQFF.